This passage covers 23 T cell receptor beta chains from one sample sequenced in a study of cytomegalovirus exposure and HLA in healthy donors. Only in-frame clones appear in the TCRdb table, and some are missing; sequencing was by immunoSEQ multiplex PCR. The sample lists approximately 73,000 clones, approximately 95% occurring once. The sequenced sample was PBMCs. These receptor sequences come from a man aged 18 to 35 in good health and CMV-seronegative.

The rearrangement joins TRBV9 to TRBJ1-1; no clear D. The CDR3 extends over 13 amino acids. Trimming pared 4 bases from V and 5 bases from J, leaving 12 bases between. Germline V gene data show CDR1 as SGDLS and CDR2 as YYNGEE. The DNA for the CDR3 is TGTGCCAGCAGCACAATTTCGGGTACTGAAGCTTTCTTT. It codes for CASSTISGTEAFF.

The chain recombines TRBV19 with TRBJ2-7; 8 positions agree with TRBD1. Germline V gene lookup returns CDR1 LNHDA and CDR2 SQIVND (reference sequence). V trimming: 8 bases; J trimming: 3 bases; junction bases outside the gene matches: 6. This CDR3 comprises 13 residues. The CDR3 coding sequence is TGTGCCAGTGGGACAGGCTCGCTCTACGAGCAGTACTTC. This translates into CASGTGSLYEQYF. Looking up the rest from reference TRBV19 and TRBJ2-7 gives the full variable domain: DGGITQSPKYLFRKEGQNVTLSCEQNLNHDAMYWYRQDPGQGLRLIYYSQIVNDFQKGDIAEGYSVSREKKESFPLTVTSAQKNPTAFYLCASGTGSLYEQYFGPGTRLTVT.

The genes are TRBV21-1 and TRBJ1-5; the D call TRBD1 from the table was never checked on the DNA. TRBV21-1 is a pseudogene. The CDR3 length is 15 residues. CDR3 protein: CASSKGQGQLFPQHF. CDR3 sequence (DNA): TGTGCCAGCAGCAAAGGACAGGGGCAATTATTTCCCCAGCATTTT.

The CDR3 DNA follows: TGCGCCAGCAGTCCTACCGGGACTAGCGGGACCACAGATACGCAGTATTTT. It translates to CASSPTGTSGTTDTQYF. The chain has TRBV5-1 and TRBJ2-3; 13 bases align to TRBD2. Germline trimming cut 5 bases from V and 2 bases from J; bases unmatched to any gene: 8. The germline CDR1 and CDR2 sequences are SGHRS and YFSETQ. This CDR3 contains 17 residues. Full variable domain (rest looked up from reference TRBV5-1 and TRBJ2-3): KAGVTQTPRYLIKTRGQQVTLSCSPISGHRSVSWYQQTPGQGLQFLFEYFSETQRNKGNFPGRFSGRQFSNSRSEMNVSTLELGDSALYLCASSPTGTSGTTDTQYFGPGTRLTVL.

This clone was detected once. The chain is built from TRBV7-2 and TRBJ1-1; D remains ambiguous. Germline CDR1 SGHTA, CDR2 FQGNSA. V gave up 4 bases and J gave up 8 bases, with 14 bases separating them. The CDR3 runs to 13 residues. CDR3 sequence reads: CASSSPVGREAFF. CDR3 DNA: TGTGCCAGCAGCTCCCCCGTGGGCAGGGAAGCTTTCTTT.

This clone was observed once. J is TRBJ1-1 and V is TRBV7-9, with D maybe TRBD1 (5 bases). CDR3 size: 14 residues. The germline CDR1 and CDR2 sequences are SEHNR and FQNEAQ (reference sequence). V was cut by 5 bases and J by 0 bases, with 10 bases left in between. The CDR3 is CASSPPTVNTEAFF. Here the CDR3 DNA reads TGTGCCAGCAGCCCTCCGACAGTGAACACTGAAGCTTTCTTT. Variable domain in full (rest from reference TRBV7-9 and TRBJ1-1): DTGVSQNPRHKITKRGQNVTFRCDPISEHNRLYWYRQTLGQGPEFLTYFQNEAQLEKSRLLSDRFSAERPKGSFSTLEIQRTEQGDSAMYLCASSPPTVNTEAFFGQGTRLTVV.

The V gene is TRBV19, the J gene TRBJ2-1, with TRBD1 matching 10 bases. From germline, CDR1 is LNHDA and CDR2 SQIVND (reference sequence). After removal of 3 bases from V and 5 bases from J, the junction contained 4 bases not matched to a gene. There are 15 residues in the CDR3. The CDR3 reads CASSIAGQGNNEQFF. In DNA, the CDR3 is TGTGCCAGTAGTATCGCGGGACAGGGGAACAATGAGCAGTTCTTC.

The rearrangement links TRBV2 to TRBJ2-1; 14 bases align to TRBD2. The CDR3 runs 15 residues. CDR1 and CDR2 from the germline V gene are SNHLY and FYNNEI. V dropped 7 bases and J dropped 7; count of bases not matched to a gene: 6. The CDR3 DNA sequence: TGTGCCAGCATTGCCGGGACTAGCGGGGGAAATGAGCAGTTCTTC. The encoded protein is CASIAGTSGGNEQFF. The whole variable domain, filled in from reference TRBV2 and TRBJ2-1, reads EPEVTQTPSHQVTQMGQEVILRCVPISNHLYFYWYRQILGQKVEFLVSFYNNEISEKSEIFDDQFSVERPDGSNFTLKIRSTKLEDSAMYFCASIAGTSGGNEQFFGPGTRLTVL.

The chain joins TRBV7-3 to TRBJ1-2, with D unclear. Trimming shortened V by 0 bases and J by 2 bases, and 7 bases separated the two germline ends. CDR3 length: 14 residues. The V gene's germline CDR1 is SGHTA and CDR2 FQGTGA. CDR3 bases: TGTGCCAGCAGCTTAACGTTAACAAACTATGGCTACACCTTC. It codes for CASSLTLTNYGYTF.

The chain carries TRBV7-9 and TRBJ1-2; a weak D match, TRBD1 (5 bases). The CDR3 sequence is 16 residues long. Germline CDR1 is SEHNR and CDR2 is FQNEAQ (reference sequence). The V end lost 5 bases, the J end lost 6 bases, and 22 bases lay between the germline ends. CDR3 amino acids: CASSPKTTGQRHGYTF. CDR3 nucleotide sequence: TGTGCCAGCAGCCCGAAAACCACTGGACAACGCCATGGCTACACCTTC. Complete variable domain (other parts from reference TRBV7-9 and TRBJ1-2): DTGVSQNPRHKITKRGQNVTFRCDPISEHNRLYWYRQTLGQGPEFLTYFQNEAQLEKSRLLSDRFSAERPKGSFSTLEIQRTEQGDSAMYLCASSPKTTGQRHGYTFGSGTRLTVV.

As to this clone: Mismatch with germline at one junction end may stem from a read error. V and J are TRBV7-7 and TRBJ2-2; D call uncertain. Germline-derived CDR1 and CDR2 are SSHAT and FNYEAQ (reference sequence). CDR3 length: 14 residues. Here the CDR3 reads CASSRVLNTGELFF. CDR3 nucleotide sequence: TGTGCTAGCAGCCGCGTCCTTAACACCGGGGAGCTGTTTTTT.

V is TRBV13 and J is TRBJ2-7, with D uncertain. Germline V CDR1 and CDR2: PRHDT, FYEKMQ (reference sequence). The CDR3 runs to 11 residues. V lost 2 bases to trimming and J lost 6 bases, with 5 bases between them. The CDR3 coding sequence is TGTGCCAGCAGCTTATCGGGCGAGCAGTACTTC. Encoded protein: CASSLSGEQYF.

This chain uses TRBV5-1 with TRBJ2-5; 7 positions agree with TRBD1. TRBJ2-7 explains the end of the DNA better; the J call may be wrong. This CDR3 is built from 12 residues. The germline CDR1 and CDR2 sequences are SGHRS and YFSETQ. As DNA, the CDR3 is TGCGCCAGCAGCCGGGACAGCTCCGAGCAGTACTTC. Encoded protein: CASSRDSSEQYF.

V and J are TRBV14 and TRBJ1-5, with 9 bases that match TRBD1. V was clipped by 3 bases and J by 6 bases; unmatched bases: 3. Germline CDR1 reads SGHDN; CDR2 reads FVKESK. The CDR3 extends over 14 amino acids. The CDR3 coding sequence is TGTGCCAGCAGCCAGGGACAGGGTGGTCAGCCCCAGCATTTT. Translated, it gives CASSQGQGGQPQHF. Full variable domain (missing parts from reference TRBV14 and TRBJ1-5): EAGVTQFPSHSVIEKGQTVTLRCDPISGHDNLYWYRRVMGKEIKFLLHFVKESKQDESGMPNNRFLAERTGGTYSTLKVQPAELEDSGVYFCASSQGQGGQPQHFGDGTRLSIL.

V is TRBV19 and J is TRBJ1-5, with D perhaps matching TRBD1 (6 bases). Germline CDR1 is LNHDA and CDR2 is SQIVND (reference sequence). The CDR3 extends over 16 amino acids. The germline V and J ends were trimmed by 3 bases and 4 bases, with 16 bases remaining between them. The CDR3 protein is CASSMEGQLPNQPQHF. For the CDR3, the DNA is TGTGCCAGTAGTATGGAAGGACAGTTACCGAATCAGCCCCAGCATTTT.

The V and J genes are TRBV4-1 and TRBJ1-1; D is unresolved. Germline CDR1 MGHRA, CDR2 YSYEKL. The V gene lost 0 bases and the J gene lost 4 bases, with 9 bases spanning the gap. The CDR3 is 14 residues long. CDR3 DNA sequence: TGCGCCAGCAGCCAAGATCTAACGGGCACTGAAGCTTTCTTT. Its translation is CASSQDLTGTEAFF.

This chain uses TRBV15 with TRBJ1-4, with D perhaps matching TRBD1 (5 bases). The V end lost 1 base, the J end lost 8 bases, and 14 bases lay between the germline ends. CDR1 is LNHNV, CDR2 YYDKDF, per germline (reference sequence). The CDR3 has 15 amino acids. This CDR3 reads CATSRALDIAEKLFF. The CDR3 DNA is TGTGCCACCAGCAGAGCCTTGGACATTGCCGAAAAACTGTTTTTT.

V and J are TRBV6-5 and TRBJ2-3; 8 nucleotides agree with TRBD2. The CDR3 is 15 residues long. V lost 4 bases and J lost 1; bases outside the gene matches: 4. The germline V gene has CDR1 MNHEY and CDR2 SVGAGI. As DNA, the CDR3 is TGTGCCAGCAGTTTTAAAGCGGGGGGCACAGATACGCAGTATTTT. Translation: CASSFKAGGTDTQYF.

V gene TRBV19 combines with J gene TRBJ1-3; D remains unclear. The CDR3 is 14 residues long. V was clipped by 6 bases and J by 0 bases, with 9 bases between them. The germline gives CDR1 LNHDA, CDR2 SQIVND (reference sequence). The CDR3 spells CASSAIGSGNTIYF. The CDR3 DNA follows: TGTGCCAGTAGCGCCATCGGCTCTGGAAACACCATATATTTT. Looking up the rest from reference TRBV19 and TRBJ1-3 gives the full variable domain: DGGITQSPKYLFRKEGQNVTLSCEQNLNHDAMYWYRQDPGQGLRLIYYSQIVNDFQKGDIAEGYSVSREKKESFPLTVTSAQKNPTAFYLCASSAIGSGNTIYFGEGSWLTVV.

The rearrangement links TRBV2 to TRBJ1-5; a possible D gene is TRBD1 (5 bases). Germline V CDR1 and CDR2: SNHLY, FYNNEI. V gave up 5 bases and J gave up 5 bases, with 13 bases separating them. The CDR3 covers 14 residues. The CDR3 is CASSPVGQDQPQHF. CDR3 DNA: TGTGCCAGCAGTCCGGTAGGACAAGATCAGCCCCAGCATTTT. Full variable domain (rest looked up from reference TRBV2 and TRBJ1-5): EPEVTQTPSHQVTQMGQEVILRCVPISNHLYFYWYRQILGQKVEFLVSFYNNEISEKSEIFDDQFSVERPDGSNFTLKIRSTKLEDSAMYFCASSPVGQDQPQHFGDGTRLSIL.

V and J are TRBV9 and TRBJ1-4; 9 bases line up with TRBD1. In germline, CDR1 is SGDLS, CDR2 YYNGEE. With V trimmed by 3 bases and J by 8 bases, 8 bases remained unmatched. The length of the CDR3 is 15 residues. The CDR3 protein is CASSAQGAIEEKLFF. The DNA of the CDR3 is TGTGCCAGCAGCGCACAGGGGGCAATAGAAGAAAAACTGTTTTTT. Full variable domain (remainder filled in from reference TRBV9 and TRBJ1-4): DSGVTQTPKHLITATGQRVTLRCSPRSGDLSVYWYQQSLDQGLQFLIQYYNGEERAKGNILERFSAQQFPDLHSELNLSSLELGDSALYFCASSAQGAIEEKLFFGSGTQLSVL.

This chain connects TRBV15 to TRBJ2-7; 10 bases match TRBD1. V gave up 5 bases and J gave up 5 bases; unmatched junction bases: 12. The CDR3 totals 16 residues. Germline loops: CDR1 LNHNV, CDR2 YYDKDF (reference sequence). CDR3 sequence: CATSGTPGQGLDEQYF. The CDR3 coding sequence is TGTGCCACCAGCGGAACACCGGGACAGGGGCTAGACGAGCAGTACTTC.

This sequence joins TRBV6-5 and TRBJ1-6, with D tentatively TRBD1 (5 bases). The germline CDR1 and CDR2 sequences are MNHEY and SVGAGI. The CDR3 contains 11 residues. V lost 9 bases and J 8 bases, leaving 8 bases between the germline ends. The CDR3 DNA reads TGTGCCAGTCGGGGGGATTCACCCCTCCACTTT. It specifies CASRGDSPLHF.